Below are 19 T cell receptor beta chains sequenced from a single sample in a study of cytomegalovirus exposure and HLA in healthy donors. The PCR used 60 Vbeta and 13 Jbeta primers. TCRdb's table, derived via immunoSEQ multiplex PCR, lists solely in-frame clones and lacks some. This sample has approximately 150,000 clones, with roughly 80% found just once. Sequencing was performed on PBMCs. Receptors originate from a human donor in good health.

This clone was picked up one time. The CDR3, as DNA: TGTGCCAGCAGTTACCAGGGTGGCTACACCTTC. It codes for CASSYQGGYTF. J is TRBJ1-2 and V is TRBV6-5; a possible D gene is TRBD1 (5 bases). The germline V gene has CDR1 MNHEY and CDR2 SVGAGI. The CDR3 has 11 residues. Trimming took 2 bases from V and 7 from J, leaving 5 bases between them.

The J gene is TRBJ1-4, the V gene TRBV7-9, with unresolved D. This CDR3 has 11 amino acids. The germline gives CDR1 SEHNR, CDR2 FQNEAQ (reference sequence). Trimming took 4 bases from V and 7 from J, leaving 4 bases between them. The CDR3 DNA is TGTGCCAGCAGCTCCGGTGAAAAACTGTTTTTT. Residues: CASSSGEKLFF. Complete variable domain (other parts from reference TRBV7-9 and TRBJ1-4): DTGVSQNPRHKITKRGQNVTFRCDPISEHNRLYWYRQTLGQGPEFLTYFQNEAQLEKSRLLSDRFSAERPKGSFSTLEIQRTEQGDSAMYLCASSSGEKLFFGSGTQLSVL.

J is TRBJ2-7 and V is TRBV7-9; D remains ambiguous. The germline V gene has CDR1 SEHNR and CDR2 FQNEAQ (reference sequence). Trimming cost V 1 base and J 1 base, with 14 bases left between them. The CDR3 covers 16 residues. The CDR3 nucleotides are TGTGCCAGCAGCTTAGGGAACGGCGGCGCTTCCTACGAGCAGTACTTC. It encodes CASSLGNGGASYEQYF.

This clone showed up just a few times. The rearrangement uses TRBV4-1 and TRBJ2-7; TRBD1 matches at 10 bases. Germline V gives CDR1 MGHRA, CDR2 YSYEKL. V gave up 3 bases and J gave up 1 base; unmatched junction bases: 3. This CDR3 spans 15 amino acids. The DNA for the CDR3 is TGCGCCAGCAGCCAGGGGACAGGGGAGTCCTACGAGCAGTACTTC. Its translation: CASSQGTGESYEQYF.

The genes are TRBV9 and TRBJ2-7; 7 bases line up with TRBD1. After removal of 4 bases from V and 2 bases from J, the junction contained 9 bases not matched to a gene. Looked up from germline, CDR1 is SGDLS and CDR2 is YYNGEE. The CDR3 runs 15 residues. In DNA form, the CDR3 reads TGTGCCAGCAGCACCCGGGACAGAGAAACCTACGAGCAGTACTTC. Residues: CASSTRDRETYEQYF.

The chain uses TRBV7-9 and TRBJ1-1; D gene ambiguous. Per the germline V gene, CDR1 is SEHNR and CDR2 is FQNEAQ (reference sequence). V gave up 1 base and J gave up 0 bases, with 9 bases separating them. The CDR3 extends over 15 amino acids. The DNA for the CDR3 is TGTGCCAGCAGCTTAGTAATGGGCCTGAACACTGAAGCTTTCTTT. Translation gives CASSLVMGLNTEAFF.

This chain links TRBV2 with TRBJ1-4, with 10 bases identical to TRBD1. Germline V lookup: CDR1 SNHLY, CDR2 FYNNEI. This CDR3 spans 14 amino acids. The V and J ends lost 7 bases and 7 bases, in that order; junction bases with no gene match: 6. In nucleotides, the CDR3 is TGTGCCAGCAAATTCCGGGACAGGGGTGAAAAACTGTTTTTT. This codes for CASKFRDRGEKLFF.

The chain combines TRBV6-4 with TRBJ1-2, with a possible D match to TRBD1 (5 bases). Germline lookup yields CDR1 MRHNA and CDR2 SNTAGT. The CDR3 sequence is 15 residues long. The ends were cut back, 4 bases at V and 8 bases at J, with 20 bases in the middle. The CDR3 protein is CASSGSAGPSGGYTF. DNA for the CDR3: TGTGCCAGCAGTGGCTCGGCGGGACCCAGCGGCGGCTACACCTTC.

The V gene is TRBV4-3, the J gene TRBJ2-2; 8 nucleotides line up with TRBD1. CDR3 length equals 16 residues. V lost 3 bases and J lost 2; bases outside the gene matches: 5. From germline, CDR1 is LGHNA and CDR2 YSLEER. This CDR3 reads CASSHLQGVNTGELFF. The CDR3 DNA is TGCGCCAGCAGCCATCTACAGGGGGTCAACACCGGGGAGCTGTTTTTT.

The chain combines TRBV27 with TRBJ2-7, with TRBD2 as a possible D gene (5 bases). Germline CDR1 reads MNHEY; CDR2 reads SMNVEV (reference sequence). CDR3 length: 14 amino acids. V was trimmed by 3 bases and J by 0 bases, leaving 9 bases between them. DNA of the CDR3: TGTGCCAGCAGTTTTTCGGGGTTCTCCTACGAGCAGTACTTC. This gives the protein CASSFSGFSYEQYF.

The count of this clone is one. This chain connects TRBV7-9 to TRBJ1-2; 7 nucleotides match TRBD1. Germline V gives CDR1 SEHNR, CDR2 FQNEAQ (reference sequence). J was trimmed by 4 bases and V by 5 bases; bases with no gene match: 4. This CDR3 spans 13 amino acids. The CDR3 region has the DNA TGTGCCAGCAGCCTGGGACAGAGCTATGGCTACACCTTC. Residues: CASSLGQSYGYTF.

The CDR3 DNA reads TGTGCCATCATGAGGGACAACTCCTACGAGCAGTACTTC. Amino acids: CAIMRDNSYEQYF. V and J are TRBV10-3 and TRBJ2-7; tentative D call: TRBD1 (6 bases). The CDR3 has 13 amino acids. The V gene lost 7 bases and the J gene lost 0 bases, with 10 bases spanning the gap. Per germline, CDR1 ENHRY and CDR2 SYGVKD.

The V call is TRBV13, the J call TRBJ2-7; a possible D gene is TRBD1 (6 bases). CDR3 length: 14 residues. V dropped 5 bases and J dropped 3 bases, with 14 bases sitting between them. CDR1 is PRHDT, CDR2 FYEKMQ, per germline (reference sequence). The CDR3 DNA sequence: TGTGCCAGCAGCGTCACCGGGACACTCTACGAGCAGTACTTC. Its translation is CASSVTGTLYEQYF.

This clone appeared a single time. The chain combines TRBV9 with TRBJ1-5; 7 positions match TRBD1. Unmatched junction bases numbered 13, after V lost 10 bases and J lost 6 bases. This CDR3 comprises 14 residues. The germline CDR1 and CDR2 sequences are SGDLS and YYNGEE. In nucleotides, the CDR3 is TGTGCCGGTTTAGGCAGGGGGAATGGTCAGCCCCAGCATTTT. Translating gives CAGLGRGNGQPQHF.

The CDR3 bases are TGTGCCATCAGTGTCGGTAGCACAGATACGCAGTATTTT. Amino acids: CAISVGSTDTQYF. This chain joins TRBV10-3 and TRBJ2-3, with D hard to call. This CDR3 is built from 13 residues. V lost 4 bases and J 0 bases, leaving 5 bases between the germline ends. Per the germline V gene, CDR1 is ENHRY and CDR2 is SYGVKD.

The chain joins TRBV29-1 to TRBJ2-2, with TRBD2 identical over 7 bases. Germline V gene lookup returns CDR1 SQVTM and CDR2 ANQGSEA. There are 13 residues in the CDR3. The CDR3 nucleotides read TGCGCTAGGGAGGGGCTAGGCACCGGGGAGCTGTTTTTT. It encodes CAREGLGTGELFF.

J is TRBJ2-7 and V is TRBV5-1, with TRBD1 matching 12 bases. With 0 bases clipped from V and 6 bases from J, the junction kept 4 bases outside the gene matches. Germline-derived CDR1 and CDR2 are SGHRS and YFSETQ. There are 15 residues in the CDR3. CDR3 sequence reads: CASSLERDRGREQYF. The DNA for the CDR3 is TGCGCCAGCAGCTTGGAAAGGGACAGGGGGCGCGAGCAGTACTTC.

V is TRBV25-1 and J is TRBJ2-7; maybe TRBD2 (5 bases). CDR3 length: 14 amino acids. Germline-derived CDR1 and CDR2 are MGHDK and SYGVNS. Trimming removed 1 base at V and 2 bases at J, with 9 bases between. This chain's CDR3 is CASSELRAPYEQYF. As DNA, the CDR3 is TGTGCCAGCAGTGAATTGAGGGCCCCCTACGAGCAGTACTTC.

The V gene is TRBV7-3, the J gene TRBJ1-2, with TRBD1 matching 10 bases. Germline CDR1 is SGHTA and CDR2 is FQGTGA. With V trimmed by 4 bases and J by 6 bases, 5 bases remained unmatched. The length of the CDR3 is 14 residues. The CDR3 loop is CASSSGTGVHGYTF. In nucleotides, the CDR3 is TGTGCCAGCAGCTCCGGGACAGGGGTCCATGGCTACACCTTC.